This T cell receptor beta chain was identified during a study of memory CD4+ T cells and cytomegalovirus serostatus (dated by TCRdb to about 2019). For the study in its entirety: The cohort comprised about 33 healthy Belgian adults, 9 CMV seropositive and around 24 CMV seronegative. The study sequenced CD4+ memory TCRbeta repertoires of a Belgian cohort with known cytomegalovirus serostatus to replicate a published TCR-based CMV serostatus classifier.

Its CDR3 holds 14 amino acids, cysteine through phenylalanine. The entry retains the CDR3 DNA only, 42 bases that are in frame from base 1. The germline V gene yields MDHEN for CDR1 and SYDVKM for CDR2. V sheds 6 bases and J sheds 4 bases, leaving 16 bases between their ends. Genomic DNA was extracted from sorted cells with the Quick-DNA Microprep Kit. TCRbeta DNA was amplified with the immunoSEQ hsTCRbeta kit following the manufacturer's protocol. An Illumina MiSeq instrument was used to sequence the TCRbeta libraries. For the original study's pipeline: Once out-of-frame sequences had been removed, 2 million to 2.5 million distinct TCRbeta sequences were left, which works out to an average of roughly 67,000 per individual. Each individual was scored using the number of 150 to 200 previously reported CMV-associated TCRbeta sequences that the individual carried and the total number of productive distinct TCRbeta sequences. A beta-binomial model was reimplemented in Python, and random forests from scikit-learn, run with default parameters, were trained on data from the US cohort. Classifier performance on the Belgian cohort was reported as the median AUC with percentile confidence intervals calculated over 10,000 bootstrap iterations. The table comes from immuneACCESS by way of TCRdb, which keeps in-frame sequences with V and J called. Part of the clones is missing from these tables; in studies checked, under half for an unresolved V gene and the rest for unknown reasons. That table furnishes V, J and clone size, whereas the DNA furnished D and trimming. This sample lists 50,000 or so clones; approximately 80% were detected once. The top ten clonotypes cover 0.55% to 0.7% of the sample.

On the study overall, not on this receptor specifically: Among the 150 to 200 previously reported CMV-associated TCRbeta sequences, 67 showed up in the CD4+ memory repertoires, with each one found in between one and five individuals. A median bootstrapped AUC of 0.95 with a 95% CI of 0.76-1.00 was achieved on the Belgian cohort by the original-framework classifier. Only CD4+CD45RO+ memory cells were sequenced, in contrast to the original study, which included naive and memory CD4+ and CD8+ populations. Results were interpreted as suggesting that the CMV-associated TCR signature is largely present in the CD4+ memory repertoire. For predicting CMV serostatus, the median bootstrapped AUC was approximately 0.95 using the original framework and approximately 0.9 using a US-trained random forest.

Single viable CD3+CD4+CD8-CD45RO+ cells were sorted as memory CD4+ T cells on a FACSAria II. CMV serostatus was determined using a Roche Elecsys assay that detects serum IgG against CMV pp150, pp28, p38 and p52. Once the samples were thawed, total CD4+ T cells were enriched through positive selection using CD4 magnetic microbeads. The samples came from a different study that was designed specifically to examine the CD4+ T cell memory repertoire. Peripheral blood mononuclear cells were isolated and cryopreserved following standard operating procedures; serum was stored at -80 °C. The staining relied on CD3-PerCP (BW264/56), CD4-APC (RPA-T4), CD45RO-PE (UCHT1) and CD8-Pacific Orange (3B5) antibodies, and Sytox blue was used to exclude non-viable cells. Details on this clone: Its antigen target is currently unknown. Within one base of it there is no much larger clone, and no base qualities were kept.

The specimen was memory CD4+ T cells from blood. Here the chain combines TRBV28 and TRBJ2-7, with a tentative D gene TRBD1 over 5 matching bases. This receptor was obtained from an adult in good health and CMV-seronegative. CDR3 sequence: CASRGRQPPYEQYF. The nucleotides read TGTGCCAGCAGGGGCCGACAGCCACCTTACGAGCAGTACTTC.